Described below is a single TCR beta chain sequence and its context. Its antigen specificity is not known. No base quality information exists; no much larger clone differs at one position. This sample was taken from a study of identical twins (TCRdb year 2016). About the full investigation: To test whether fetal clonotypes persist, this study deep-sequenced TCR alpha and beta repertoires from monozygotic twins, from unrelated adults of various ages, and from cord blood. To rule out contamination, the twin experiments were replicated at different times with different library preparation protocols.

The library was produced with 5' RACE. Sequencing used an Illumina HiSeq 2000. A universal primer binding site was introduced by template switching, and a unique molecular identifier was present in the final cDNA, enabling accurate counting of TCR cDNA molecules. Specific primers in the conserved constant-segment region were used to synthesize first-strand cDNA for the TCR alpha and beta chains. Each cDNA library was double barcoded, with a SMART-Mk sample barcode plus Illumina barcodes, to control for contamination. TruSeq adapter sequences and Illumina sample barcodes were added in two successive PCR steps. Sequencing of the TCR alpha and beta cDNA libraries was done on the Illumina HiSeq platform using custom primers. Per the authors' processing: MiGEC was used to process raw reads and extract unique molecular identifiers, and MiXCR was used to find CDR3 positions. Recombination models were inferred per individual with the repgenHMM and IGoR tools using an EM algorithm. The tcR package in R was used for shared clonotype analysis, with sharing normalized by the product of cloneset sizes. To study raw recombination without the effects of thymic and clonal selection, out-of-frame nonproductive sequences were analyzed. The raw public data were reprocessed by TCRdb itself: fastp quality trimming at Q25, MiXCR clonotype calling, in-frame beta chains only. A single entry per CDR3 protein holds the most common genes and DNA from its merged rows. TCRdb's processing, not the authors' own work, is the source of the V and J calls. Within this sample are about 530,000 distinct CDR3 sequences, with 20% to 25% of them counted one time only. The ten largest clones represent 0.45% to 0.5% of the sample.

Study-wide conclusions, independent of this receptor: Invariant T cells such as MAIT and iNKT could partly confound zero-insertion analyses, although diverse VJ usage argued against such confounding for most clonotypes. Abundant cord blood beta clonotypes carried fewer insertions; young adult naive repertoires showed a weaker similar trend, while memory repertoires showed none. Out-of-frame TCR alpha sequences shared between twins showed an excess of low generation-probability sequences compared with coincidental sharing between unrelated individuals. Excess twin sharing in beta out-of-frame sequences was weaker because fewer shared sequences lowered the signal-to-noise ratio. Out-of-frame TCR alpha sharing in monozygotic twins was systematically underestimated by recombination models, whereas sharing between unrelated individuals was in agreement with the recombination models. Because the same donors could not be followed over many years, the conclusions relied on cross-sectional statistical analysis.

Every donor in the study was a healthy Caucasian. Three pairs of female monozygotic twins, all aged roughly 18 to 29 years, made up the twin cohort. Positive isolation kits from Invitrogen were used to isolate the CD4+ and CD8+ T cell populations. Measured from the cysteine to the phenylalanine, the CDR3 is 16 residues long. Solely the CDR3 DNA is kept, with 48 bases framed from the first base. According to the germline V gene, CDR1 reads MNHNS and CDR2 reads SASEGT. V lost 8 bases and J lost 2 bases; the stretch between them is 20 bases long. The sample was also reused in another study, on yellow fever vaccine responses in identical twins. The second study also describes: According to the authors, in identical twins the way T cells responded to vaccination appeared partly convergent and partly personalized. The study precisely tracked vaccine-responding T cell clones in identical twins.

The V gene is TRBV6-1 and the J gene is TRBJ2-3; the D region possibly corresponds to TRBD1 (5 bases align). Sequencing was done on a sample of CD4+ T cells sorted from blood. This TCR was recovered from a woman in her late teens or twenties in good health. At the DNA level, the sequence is TGTGCCAGCTCCCGTGGGGCACCAGGGATCACAGATACGCAGTATTTT. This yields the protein CASSRGAPGITDTQYF.